Following are 19 T cell receptor beta chains from one sample sequenced in a study of blood T cells in healthy people across ages. Sample-barcoded 5' priming and a J-beta primer mix drove a second PCR of about 7 to 12 cycles. TCRdb analysed the 5' RACE reads with MiXCR anew, one entry per CDR3 protein. The sample lists some 900,000 distinct CDR3 sequences, 29% occurring once. Sample: blood. The receptor source for this set is an elderly woman in good health.

The chain recombines TRBV4-2 with TRBJ1-5; TRBD1 matches 8 bases. J lost 5 bases, V lost 6 bases, and 9 bases had no gene match. The CDR3 runs 15 residues. The germline gives CDR1 LGHNA, CDR2 YNFKEQ. The DNA of the CDR3 is TGTGCCAGCAGTCCGGGACAGGATGGTTATCAGCCCCAGCATTTT. It specifies CASSPGQDGYQPQHF.

This clonotype was seen a few times. The chain combines TRBV16 with TRBJ1-2; 7 bases fit TRBD1. Germline CDR1 is KGHSY and CDR2 is FQNENV. CDR3 length: 16 amino acids. J lost 7 bases, V lost 3 bases, and 14 bases had no gene match. The CDR3 is CASSQPNPHRGSGYTF. Here the CDR3 DNA reads TGTGCCAGCAGCCAGCCAAATCCTCACAGGGGTAGTGGCTACACCTTC.

This clonotype was detected many times. The chain carries TRBV6-2 or TRBV6-3 and TRBJ2-5; 10 positions agree with TRBD1. This CDR3 has 14 residues. Losses at the gene ends were 6 bases for V and 5 bases for J; bases not matched to a gene: 6. CDR1 is MNHEY, CDR2 SVGEGT, per germline. The CDR3 coding sequence is TGTGCCAGCAGGACGACAGGGGGCTGGGAGACCCAGTACTTC. Encoded protein: CASRTTGGWETQYF.

The chain is built from TRBV20-1 and TRBJ1-4, with 8 bases matching TRBD1. Germline CDR1 and CDR2: DFQATT and SNEGSKA (reference sequence). The V gene end was trimmed by 2 bases and the J gene end by 8 bases; junction bases not matched to a gene: 10. The CDR3 has 15 residues. CDR3: CSARLDRGRGEKLFF. The CDR3 nucleotides read TGCAGTGCTAGACTAGACAGGGGTCGAGGGGAAAAACTGTTTTTT.

This clonotype was recorded many times. The rearrangement joins TRBV7-9 to TRBJ2-3; tentatively, D is TRBD1 or TRBD2 (7 bases each). Trimming stripped 5 bases from V and 2 bases from J, with 20 bases between. The CDR3 loop spans 17 amino acids. CDR1 and CDR2 (germline): SEHNR, FQNEAQ (reference sequence). The CDR3 DNA reads TGTGCCAGCAGCCTCCGAGGGAGGGGGCCTAACACAGATACGCAGTATTTT. This gives the protein CASSLRGRGPNTDTQYF. Full variable domain (missing parts from reference TRBV7-9 and TRBJ2-3): DTGVSQNPRHKITKRGQNVTFRCDPISEHNRLYWYRQTLGQGPEFLTYFQNEAQLEKSRLLSDRFSAERPKGSFSTLEIQRTEQGDSAMYLCASSLRGRGPNTDTQYFGPGTRLTVL.

V is TRBV7-6 and J is TRBJ2-7, with TRBD1 identical over 7 bases. The CDR3 consists of 15 residues. V lost 1 base and J lost 6; bases outside the gene matches: 9. From germline, CDR1 is SGHVS and CDR2 FNYEAQ. In DNA form, the CDR3 reads TGTGCCAGCAGCTTAGGGGACAGCTCGCTGTCCGAGCAGTACTTC. This gives the protein CASSLGDSSLSEQYF.

The genes are TRBV27 and TRBJ2-1; D remains ambiguous. The germline gives CDR1 MNHEY, CDR2 SMNVEV (reference sequence). V was clipped by 3 bases and J by 1 base, with 13 bases between them. This CDR3 spans 16 amino acids. CDR3 sequence (DNA): TGTGCCAGCAGTTTGCCGGTCCTGGGGTCCTACAATGAGCAGTTCTTC. It specifies CASSLPVLGSYNEQFF.

This chain uses TRBV7-2 with TRBJ2-5, with D unclear. The V gene lost 1 base and the J gene lost 5 bases, with 11 bases spanning the gap. The CDR3 totals 14 residues. Germline V lookup: CDR1 SGHTA, CDR2 FQGNSA. The CDR3 region has the DNA TGTGCCAGCAGCTTAGGGGTGGTGGGGGAGACCCAGTACTTC. Translation: CASSLGVVGETQYF.

This clonotype was counted many times. V gene TRBV4-3 combines with J gene TRBJ2-3, with TRBD1 matching over 8 bases. The CDR3 is made up of 15 amino acids. CDR1 and CDR2 from the germline V gene are LGHNA and YSLEER. The J segment lost 0 bases and the V segment lost 4 bases, leaving 3 bases of the junction unmatched. CDR3 sequence reads: CASSRDRPSTDTQYF. The CDR3 region has the DNA TGCGCCAGCAGCCGGGACAGGCCTAGCACAGATACGCAGTATTTT.

This clonotype showed up just a few times. The chain employs TRBV20-1 and TRBJ1-5; 9 bases line up with TRBD1. Per germline, CDR1 DFQATT and CDR2 SNEGSKA (reference sequence). The CDR3 is 14 amino acids. V was pared by 5 bases and J by 4 bases, with 6 bases of the junction left unmatched. The CDR3 DNA is TGCAGTGCTCTAGTGACAGGGGGGAATCAGCCCCAGCATTTT. Protein product: CSALVTGGNQPQHF.

This clonotype was detected a few times. The chain links TRBV2 to TRBJ1-1, with D possibly being TRBD1 (5 bases). The CDR3 is made up of 15 amino acids. V was trimmed by 6 bases and J by 3 bases, leaving 17 bases between them. CDR1 SNHLY and CDR2 FYNNEI come from the germline V gene. The CDR3 DNA reads as TGTGCCAGCAGATTCCAGGGCGCGTCCGACACTGAAGCTTTCTTT. Translating it yields CASRFQGASDTEAFF. The entire variable domain, with the rest obtained from reference TRBV2 and TRBJ1-1, is as follows: EPEVTQTPSHQVTQMGQEVILRCVPISNHLYFYWYRQILGQKVEFLVSFYNNEISEKSEIFDDQFSVERPDGSNFTLKIRSTKLEDSAMYFCASRFQGASDTEAFFGQGTRLTVV.

This clonotype has a count of ten or more. The chain has TRBV28 and TRBJ2-4, with 7 bases lining up with TRBD2. Germline values: CDR1 MDHEN, CDR2 SYDVKM. The junction had 4 bases not matched to a gene; V was cut back by 2 bases and J by 3 bases. CDR3 length equals 15 residues. CDR3 sequence: CASSLTGLGKNIQYF. CDR3 coding DNA: TGTGCCAGCAGTTTAACAGGACTAGGCAAAAACATTCAGTACTTC.

This clonotype was counted many times. The chain uses TRBV12-3 or TRBV12-4 and TRBJ2-5; a possible D gene is TRBD2 (5 bases). CDR3 length: 13 amino acids. V was trimmed by 6 bases and J by 5 bases, leaving 13 bases between them. CDR3 in amino acids: CASSLRGSETQYF. DNA of the CDR3: TGTGCCAGCAGCTTAAGAGGGAGCGAGACCCAGTACTTC.

This clonotype was recorded only once. The chain is built from TRBV5-1 and TRBJ2-3; D unresolved. CDR1 SGHRS and CDR2 YFSETQ come from the germline V gene. The CDR3 contains 13 residues. V was cut by 2 bases and J by 8 bases, with 12 bases left in between. CDR3 DNA sequence: TGCGCCAGCAGCTTATTATCCCCGAGTACGCAGTATTTT. Encoded protein: CASSLLSPSTQYF.

This chain uses TRBV5-1 with TRBJ2-1; TRBD2 agrees at 11 bases. This CDR3 has 15 amino acids. The V segment lost 2 bases and the J segment 12 bases; nucleotides outside the gene matches: 10. The germline V gene has CDR1 SGHRS and CDR2 YFSETQ. CDR3 in amino acids: CASSFSGGAGGGQFF. Here the CDR3 DNA reads TGCGCCAGCAGCTTTAGCGGGGGGGCCGGTGGTGGGCAGTTCTTC.

This clonotype occurred many times. This sequence joins TRBV20-1 and TRBJ2-1, with TRBD2 identical over 14 bases. J lost 9 bases, V lost 4 bases, and 8 bases had no gene match. The CDR3 contains 15 residues. Germline CDR1 DFQATT, CDR2 SNEGSKA (reference sequence). The CDR3 reads CSATLGLAGGGEQFF. The CDR3 DNA is TGCAGTGCTACCCTTGGACTAGCGGGGGGCGGTGAGCAGTTCTTC.

V usage is TRBV24-1 and J usage is TRBJ1-2; D is unclear. V shed 3 bases and J shed 4 bases, with 11 bases lying between them. This CDR3 has 14 amino acids. Germline loops: CDR1 KGHDR, CDR2 SFDVKD. This CDR3 is CATSDPTGFYGYTF. The CDR3 DNA is TGTGCCACCAGTGATCCCACCGGGTTCTATGGCTACACCTTC.

The rearrangement uses TRBV7-9 and TRBJ1-4, with D unresolved. The CDR3 extends over 17 amino acids. Germline assignment: CDR1 SEHNR and CDR2 FQNEAQ (reference sequence). With 5 bases removed from V and 6 bases from J, the gap between germline ends came to 22 bases. This chain's CDR3 is CASSNRGVVQEYEKLFF. The CDR3 DNA reads as TGTGCCAGCAGCAACCGGGGTGTGGTCCAGGAGTATGAAAAACTGTTTTTT.

There are a few counts of this clonotype. The gene calls are TRBV7-2 and TRBJ2-3; D might be TRBD2 (6 bases). Germline-derived CDR1 and CDR2 are SGHTA and FQGNSA. V lost 4 bases, J lost 2 bases, and 13 bases lay in between. The CDR3 loop spans 15 amino acids. The DNA for the CDR3 is TGTGCCAGCAGCTCTTGGGACTTTCCCACAGATACGCAGTATTTT. Its translation is CASSSWDFPTDTQYF.